This T cell receptor (beta chain) emerged from a study of shared clonotypes between healthy human individuals (TCRdb year 2020). Study-wide context: The cohort included three men and a couple of women between 18 and 49 years of age. Each donor's leukapheresis produced roughly between roughly 0.85 and 10 billion PBMCs. To increase sequencing depth and limit assay-specific biases, different laboratories used diverse techniques to prepare libraries and sequence TCR repertoires. To estimate repertoire size and how much clonotype sharing occurs between individuals, the study deeply sequenced the blood TCR repertoires of about five healthy adults. For each donor, three plates each were used for CD4 naive and CD4 memory, two plates were used for CD8 naive, and one plate was used for CD8 memory.

With respect to this clone: Its antigen is unknown. Base qualities are not at hand, and no much larger clone is one base apart.

TCR CDR3 regions were amplified from genomic DNA by multiplex PCR using the deep immunoSEQ assay. For each cell subset, the extracted genomic DNA was distributed evenly across all wells of several immunoSEQ 96-well plates, and each plate served as one replicate. For sorted subsets, each replicate PCR was loaded with around 220 ng genomic DNA, equivalent to 30,000 to 35,000 T cell genomes. Purified libraries were quantified with a Qubit 3.0 fluorometer, sized on a Bioanalyzer 2100, and re-quantified with the KAPA Library Quantification kit. Each immunoSEQ 96-well plate was sequenced on its own single-read 150-cycle Illumina NextSeq 550 flow cell. The paper's data handling went like this. The immunoSEQ output contained only junctional sequences without quality scores, so filtering could not match that applied to full-length reads. To assign V/J genes and CDR3, sequences were annotated against IMGT germline references using PyIR, a Python wrapper for IgBLAST v1.9. Reads were removed for weak V/J assignments (E-value above 1e-6), missing CDR3, stop codons, out-of-frame junctions, or ambiguous translated residues. V3J clonotypes were defined as sequences sharing the same inferred V gene, J gene, and CDR3 amino acid sequence. The percentage overlap between two repertoires was calculated by dividing the number of shared unique clonotypes by the size of the smaller repertoire. RTK rarefaction, the Chao1 estimator, and Recon v2.1 estimates of unobserved clonotypes were used to assess repertoire richness. Generation probabilities for all TCRbeta clonotypes obtained by the gDNA method from a few donors were computed using OLGA. TCRdb stores this immuneACCESS table with in-frame sequences only. Part of the clones is absent; in the studies checked, under half of the shortfall reflects unresolved V genes, and no reason is known for the rest. The D gene and trimming were derived from the DNA, and the V and J assignments and clone size from that table. The sample contains around 2.3 million clones, approximately 96% of them found a single time. Around 0.13% of the sample is in the top ten clones.

V trim: 2 bases; J trim: 1 base; unmatched bases: 4. The germline V gene (reference sequence) gives CDR1 as SEHNR and CDR2 as FQNEAQ. Including the terminal cysteine and phenylalanine, the CDR3 comprises 16 residues. Only CDR3 DNA remains: 48 bases, in frame from the first base. Donors were healthy HIV-negative adults with no recently reported acute infections or vaccinations. Every donor was a Caucasian adult residing in Nashville, Tennessee, USA. CD4+ T cells were enriched by magnetic negative selection; naive cells were then positively selected on CD45RA, and the negative fraction formed the memory subset. After blood collection by leukapheresis, PBMCs were isolated using Ficoll-Histopaque density gradient centrifugation and then cryopreserved in the vapor phase of liquid nitrogen. Purity and quantity of every magnetically sorted T cell population were checked by analytical flow cytometry. Genomic DNA was isolated from every sorted fraction and measured by UV absorbance on a Nanodrop 2000c.

Broader findings and caveats from the paper: Pairwise subsampling led to the expectation that sequencing depth would affect the degree of clonotype sharing among donors. Sampling was restricted to blood, and TCR repertoires in tissue are likely to differ from TCR repertoires in blood. Because the study included only a small number of donors, the genetic and exposure-history diversity represented was limited. Sharing across several donors was observed for 4.5% to 6.5% of naive CD4, 3.5% of naive CD8, over 2% of memory CD4, and about 0.39% of memory CD8 clonotypes. Naive subsets generally had larger estimated clonotype richness than memory subsets. Compared with non-shared clonotypes, clonotypes shared by all four sorted-subset donors had higher generation probabilities. Rarefaction of sorted-subset datasets indicated incomplete sequencing despite the large sequencing depth.

The sequence joins TRBV7-9 to TRBJ1-2; TRBD1 fits 10 bases in the junction. The specimen was naive CD4+ T cells sorted from blood. Interpreted using the paper, the cell subset or site label stands for: CD45RA+ positively selected. The clonotype comes from a man aged 18 to 35 in good health. In nucleotide form, the sequence is TGTGCCAGCAGCTTAATGGGACAGGGGTTTAACTATGGCTACACCTTC. Its coded protein is CASSLMGQGFNYGYTF.